A selection of T cell receptor beta chains follows, all from one sample in a study of shared clonotypes between healthy human individuals. Assay used: immunoSEQ multiplex PCR; TCRdb lists only in-frame clones, some missing. This sample has about 750,000 clones; 80% to 95% occur once, and the top ten carry approximately 25%. The sample was naive CD8+ T cells sorted from blood. The receptors originated from a man aged 25-40 years in good health. The CDR3 runs from the conserved cysteine through the conserved F or W. A D gene is named only where the DNA matches it firmly. The size field is filled for only some rows; it gives once, few, many or a size class.

.,TRBD2,TRBV6-1,TRBJ2-1,TGTGCCAGCAGTGAAGGGACTAGCGGGAGTGGTCTTGAGCAGTTCTTC,CASSEGTSGSGLEQFF
.,.,TRBV19,TRBJ2-1,TGTGCCAGTGACGAGGGTACAGCGGACGAGCAGTTCTTC,CASDEGTADEQFF
.,.,TRBV29-1,TRBJ1-4,TGCAGCACCACCGGATCCGGCGGTGAAAAACTGTTTTTT,CSTTGSGGEKLFF
once,.,TRBV7-9,TRBJ2-7,TGTGCCAGCAGCCCAGCCCCCGGGACTGAGTCGTGGGAGCAGTACTTC,CASSPAPGTESWEQYF
.,.,TRBV10-3,TRBJ2-1,TGTGCCATCAAGGTCGGGGTAGGGGATGAGCAGTTCTTC,CAIKVGVGDEQFF
.,TRBD1,TRBV27,TRBJ1-1,TGTGCCGGCAGTCGGGCGTCGGGGGTCCAGGGGGGAACTTTCTTT,CAGSRASGVQGGTFF
.,.,TRBV7-2,TRBJ1-3,TGTGCCAGCAGCTTATGGGGCTCTGGAAACACCATATATTTT,CASSLWGSGNTIYF
.,.,TRBV29-1,TRBJ2-2,TGCAGCGTTGCCAGCAACCAGAACACCGGGGAGCTGTTTTTT,CSVASNQNTGELFF
.,TRBD2,TRBV27,TRBJ2-1,TGTGCCAGCAGTGCAGGGACTAGCGGGAGGGCCGGGCAGTTCTTC,CASSAGTSGRAGQFF
.,TRBD1,TRBV30,TRBJ2-7,TGTGCCTGGAGTCTGACAGGGCTGAACGAGCAGTACTTC,CAWSLTGLNEQYF
.,TRBD2,TRBV2,TRBJ2-1,TGTGCCAGCAGTGAAGACGGGAGGGTCTCCTACAATGAGCAGTTCTTC,CASSEDGRVSYNEQFF
few,TRBD2,TRBV6-5,TRBJ2-7,TGTGCCAGCGGACAGCGGGAGTTCTACGAGCAGTACTTC,CASGQREFYEQYF
.,.,TRBV27,TRBJ2-1,TGTGCCAGCAGTCTAACTACCAGCTCCTACAATGAGCAGTTCTTC,CASSLTTSSYNEQFF
few,TRBD1,TRBV5-6,TRBJ2-7,TGTGCCAGCAGCTCCGTTATCCGGGACAGACCCTACGAGCAGTACTTC,CASSSVIRDRPYEQYF
.,TRBD2,TRBV7-6,TRBJ2-3,TGTGCCAGCAGCTTTTTCGCGGGAGGGAACACAGATACGCAGTATTTT,CASSFFAGGNTDTQYF
.,.,TRBV7-5,TRBJ2-1,TGTGTCAGAAGCTTAATTGGCGGGACAAAAGATGAGCAGTTCTTC,CVRSLIGGTKDEQFF
.,.,TRBV11-2,TRBJ2-7,TGTGCCAGCAGCTTAGTCGGGGACGAGCAGTACTTC,CASSLVGDEQYF
.,.,TRBV7-6,TRBJ2-1,TGTGCCAGCAGCCCGGGAGTTGACAATGAGCAGTTCTTC,CASSPGVDNEQFF
.,.,TRBV6-1,TRBJ2-7,TGTGCCACAGACAGCTACGAGCAGTACTTC,CATDSYEQYF
.,.,TRBV29-1,TRBJ2-1,TGCAGCGTTGAGACCGGGAACTCCCAATTCAATGAGCAGTTCTTC,CSVETGNSQFNEQFF
.,TRBD2,TRBV7-9,TRBJ2-3,TGTGCCAGCAGCTCGGAGACTAGCCGTAGCACAGATACGCAGTATTTT,CASSSETSRSTDTQYF
few,TRBD2,TRBV29-1,TRBJ2-1,TGCAGCGTTCGAGGACTAGCGGGAGCACCTGAGCAGTTCTTC,CSVRGLAGAPEQFF
.,TRBD2,TRBV27,TRBJ2-1,TGTGCCAGCAGTCTAGGACTAGAGTACAATGAGCAGTTCTTC,CASSLGLEYNEQFF
.,TRBD2,TRBV29-1,TRBJ2-1,TGCAGCGTTCGACTAGCGGGAGGGGGAAATGAGCAGTTCTTC,CSVRLAGGGNEQFF
.,.,TRBV15,TRBJ2-1,TGTGCCACCAGCAGAGAGGGACCAAGCACCTACAATGAGCAGTTCTTC,CATSREGPSTYNEQFF
.,TRBD1,TRBV11-3,TRBJ2-2,TGTGCCAGCAGCTTCCAATCGACAGGGGCCGGGGAGCTGTTTTTT,CASSFQSTGAGELFF
.,.,TRBV27,TRBJ2-3,TGTGCCAGCAGTCTACTTGGGGATACGCAGTATTTT,CASSLLGDTQYF
once,.,TRBV27,TRBJ1-1,TGTGCCAGCTCTAGGGGGGTCATGAACACTGAAGCTTTCTTT,CASSRGVMNTEAFF
.,.,TRBV19,TRBJ2-7,TGTGCCAGTAGTAAGAGTTACAGGGACTGGGAGCAGTACTTC,CASSKSYRDWEQYF
.,TRBD2,TRBV7-6,TRBJ2-3,TGTGCCAGCAGCTTACCGACTAGCGGGACGGATACGCAGTATTTT,CASSLPTSGTDTQYF
.,.,TRBV4-3,TRBJ2-7,TGCGCCAGCAGCCAAGTCAGAGGACCCTACGAGCAGTACTTC,CASSQVRGPYEQYF
.,TRBD1,TRBV27,TRBJ2-7,TGTGCCAGCGCTATGGCGGGACAGGGGAGCTACGAGCAGTACTTC,CASAMAGQGSYEQYF